The 11 T cell receptor beta chains given below trace back to one sample, sequenced in a study of spatial heterogeneity in lung cancer. In TCRdb, the 5' RACE reads were re-called with MiXCR into one record per CDR3 protein. Seen here are tens of thousands of distinct CDR3 sequences, 3.5% to 5% observed once, and the top ten hold about 7.7%. Time point of the sample: sample taken at primary tumor resection. The study sequenced unsorted whole RNA from tumor, nontumor lung or frozen PBMC. The sequencing here drew on PBMCs, taken at surgery. The source is a male donor with early-stage non-small cell lung cancer.

In its sample, this clonotype was seen a few times. The chain recombines TRBV7-9 with TRBJ2-1; 12 bases are a match to TRBD1. Germline V gene lookup returns CDR1 SEHNR and CDR2 FQNEAQ (reference sequence). This CDR3 contains 15 residues. The V segment lost 5 bases and the J segment 6 bases; nucleotides outside the gene matches: 5. CDR3 in amino acids: CASSRGQGAVNEQFF. Written as DNA, the CDR3 is TGTGCCAGCAGCAGGGGACAGGGGGCGGTCAATGAGCAGTTCTTC.

This clonotype appeared many times. J is TRBJ1-4 and V is TRBV2; D is uncertain. The CDR3 extends over 12 amino acids. The ends were cut back, 8 bases at V and 7 bases at J, with 11 bases in the middle. Germline V gene data show CDR1 as SNHLY and CDR2 as FYNNEI. This chain's CDR3 is CASGDHFEKLFF. Written as DNA, the CDR3 is TGTGCCAGCGGGGATCATTTTGAAAAACTGTTTTTT. Together with reference TRBV2 and TRBJ1-4, the CDR3 gives the full variable domain: EPEVTQTPSHQVTQMGQEVILRCVPISNHLYFYWYRQILGQKVEFLVSFYNNEISEKSEIFDDQFSVERPDGSNFTLKIRSTKLEDSAMYFCASGDHFEKLFFGSGTQLSVL.

V gene TRBV7-9 combines with J gene TRBJ2-3; a weak D match, TRBD1 (5 bases). This CDR3 comprises 15 residues. V shed 1 base and J shed 3 bases, with 11 bases lying between them. CDR1 is SEHNR and CDR2 is FQNEAQ in the germline V gene (reference sequence). The CDR3 coding sequence is TGTGCCAGCAGCTTAGAGTCAGGGCGTACAGATACGCAGTATTTT. Its translation: CASSLESGRTDTQYF.

This clonotype was recorded once. The chain combines TRBV10-1 with TRBJ2-3; no definite D call. V lost 5 bases, J lost 0 bases, and 12 bases lay in between. Germline CDR1 reads WNHNN; CDR2 reads SYGVQD (reference sequence). The CDR3 consists of 15 residues. The CDR3, as DNA: TGCGCCAGCAGTCGTGAAGGGCGGAGCACAGATACGCAGTATTTT. Encoded protein: CASSREGRSTDTQYF.

The sample holds many counts of this clonotype. This chain connects TRBV2 to TRBJ2-1; the match to TRBD2 covers 7 bases. Germline V gene data show CDR1 as SNHLY and CDR2 as FYNNEI. The CDR3 is 14 amino acids. V lost 9 bases, J lost 3 bases, and 8 bases stayed unmatched. Here the CDR3 DNA reads TGTGCCAGGAGAGCGGGAACCGACTACAATGAGCAGTTCTTC. Translating it yields CARRAGTDYNEQFF. Full variable domain (rest looked up from reference TRBV2 and TRBJ2-1): EPEVTQTPSHQVTQMGQEVILRCVPISNHLYFYWYRQILGQKVEFLVSFYNNEISEKSEIFDDQFSVERPDGSNFTLKIRSTKLEDSAMYFCARRAGTDYNEQFFGPGTRLTVL.

Sample share makes this clonotype medium-sized (0.01 to 0.1%). The V gene is TRBV27, the J gene TRBJ1-1; D is perhaps TRBD1 (5 bases). This CDR3 comprises 13 residues. Trimming removed 5 bases from V and 4 bases from J, with 11 bases in between. Germline CDR1 and CDR2: MNHEY and SMNVEV (reference sequence). Written as DNA, the CDR3 is TGTGCCAGCAGTAGAGGGGAGGTCACTGAAGCTTTCTTT. As protein: CASSRGEVTEAFF.

The table lists this clonotype with many counts. The J gene is TRBJ2-1, the V gene TRBV7-3; D call uncertain. Trimming pared 0 bases from V and 5 bases from J, leaving 5 bases between. The CDR3 length is 13 residues. The germline V gene encodes CDR1 SGHTA and CDR2 FQGTGA. In DNA form, the CDR3 reads TGTGCCAGCAGCTTAACGTATAACAATGAGCAGTTCTTC. Encoded protein: CASSLTYNNEQFF.

This clonotype appeared many times. The chain has TRBV29-1 and TRBJ2-1; 8 bases agree with TRBD2. V was pared by 2 bases and J by 6 bases, with 3 bases of the junction left unmatched. The CDR3 contains 13 residues. In germline, CDR1 is SQVTM, CDR2 ANQGSEA. The CDR3 loop is CSVENGRANEQFF. As DNA, the CDR3 is TGCAGCGTTGAAAACGGGAGGGCCAATGAGCAGTTCTTC.

This clonotype was counted many times. CDR3 amino acids: CASSETTGAMGNSPLHF. CDR3 nucleotide sequence: TGCGCCAGCAGTGAGACGACAGGGGCGATGGGTAATTCACCCCTCCACTTT. The gene calls are TRBV10-1 and TRBJ1-6, with 8 bases fitting TRBD1. The CDR3 consists of 17 residues. Per the germline V gene, CDR1 is WNHNN and CDR2 is SYGVQD (reference sequence). With 2 bases clipped from V and 6 bases from J, the junction kept 9 bases outside the gene matches.

This clonotype came up a few times. The V and J genes are TRBV6-2 or TRBV6-3 and TRBJ2-1; 7 positions match TRBD1. The CDR3 has 14 amino acids. Germline V gives CDR1 MNHEY, CDR2 SVGEGT. V lost 5 bases and J lost 4; bases outside the gene matches: 5. CDR3 DNA: TGTGCCAGCAGTATTGGACAGGCTTACAATGAGCAGTTCTTC. Its translation: CASSIGQAYNEQFF.

This chain connects TRBV7-3 to TRBJ1-1; a possible D gene is TRBD1 (5 bases). The germline V and J ends were trimmed by 2 bases and 7 bases, with 14 bases remaining between them. The CDR3 runs 14 residues. Germline V CDR1 and CDR2: SGHTA, FQGTGA. The DNA for the CDR3 is TGTGCCAGCAGCTTAGACCCCATGGGGGATGAAGCTTTCTTT. Protein sequence: CASSLDPMGDEAFF.